These 16 T cell receptor beta chains share one sample of origin, sequenced in a study of T cell responses to AZD1222 COVID-19 vaccine. Method: immunoSEQ multiplex PCR; TCRdb's copy keeps in-frame clones and lacks some. The sample shows about 120,000 clones, roughly 88% of them seen only once. Sequencing used peripheral blood, obtained 28 days after the second AZD1222 dose. These receptors were taken from an adult who received the AZD1222 COVID-19 vaccine.

This sequence joins TRBV5-4 and TRBJ1-1, with D maybe TRBD1 (5 bases). The V and J ends lost 3 bases and 5 bases respectively, with 14 bases between them. This CDR3 has 14 residues. The germline gives CDR1 SGHNT, CDR2 YYREEE (reference sequence). The CDR3 DNA reads TGTGCCAGCAGCTCGCCACGGGACGTTACTGAAGCTTTCTTT. It encodes CASSSPRDVTEAFF.

The chain uses TRBV5-1 and TRBJ1-4; tentative D call: TRBD1 (5 bases). Germline lookup yields CDR1 SGHRS and CDR2 YFSETQ. V lost 0 bases and J lost 3, with 9 bases in between. The CDR3 covers 15 residues. The CDR3 region has the DNA TGCGCCAGCAGCTTGGCTTCGACAGCTAATGAAAAACTGTTTTTT. Its protein is CASSLASTANEKLFF.

CDR3 loop: CASSMRQNNSPLHF. The DNA for the CDR3 is TGTGCCAGTAGTATGCGGCAGAATAATTCACCCCTCCACTTT. The chain joins TRBV19 to TRBJ1-6, with D unresolved. The CDR3 contains 14 residues. V was clipped by 3 bases and J by 5 bases, with 8 bases between them. The germline V gene encodes CDR1 LNHDA and CDR2 SQIVND (reference sequence).

The V gene is TRBV5-1, the J gene TRBJ1-4, with 8 bases identical to TRBD1. This CDR3 contains 15 residues. The V and J ends lost 4 bases and 2 bases, in that order; junction bases with no gene match: 4. CDR1 is SGHRS and CDR2 is YFSETQ in the germline V gene. Here the CDR3 reads CASSPGQATNEKLFF. In DNA form, the CDR3 reads TGCGCCAGCAGCCCGGGACAGGCCACTAATGAAAAACTGTTTTTT.

This rearrangement joins TRBV24-1 to TRBJ1-5; D gene ambiguous. The CDR3 is 14 residues long. Trimming took off 4 bases at V and 0 bases at J, with 6 bases between the two ends. Per the germline V gene, CDR1 is KGHDR and CDR2 is SFDVKD. The CDR3 protein is CATSESYSNQPQHF. The CDR3, as DNA: TGTGCCACCAGTGAGTCTTATAGCAATCAGCCCCAGCATTTT.

V is TRBV19 and J is TRBJ1-6; no definite D call. The length of the CDR3 is 12 residues. Germline V gene sequence: CDR1 LNHDA, CDR2 SQIVND (reference sequence). V lost 5 bases and J lost 9, with 8 bases in between. CDR3 protein: CASSGVGSPLHF. In nucleotides, the CDR3 is TGTGCCAGTAGTGGGGTGGGTTCACCCCTCCACTTT.

The rearrangement links TRBV19 to TRBJ2-1; D may be TRBD1 or TRBD2 (6 bases each). The V gene lost 11 bases and the J gene lost 8 bases, with 10 bases spanning the gap. The germline gives CDR1 LNHDA, CDR2 SQIVND (reference sequence). The CDR3 has 10 residues. DNA for the CDR3: TGTGCCGCGGGACATTATGAGCAGTTCTTC. This encodes CAAGHYEQFF.

The V call is TRBV10-3, the J call TRBJ2-1; 9 bases fit TRBD2. Per germline, CDR1 ENHRY and CDR2 SYGVKD. This CDR3 spans 18 amino acids. Losses at the gene ends were 3 bases for V and 4 bases for J; bases not matched to a gene: 13. CDR3 sequence reads: CAISDGIGGGAGYNEQFF. For the CDR3, the DNA is TGTGCCATCAGTGATGGGATTGGCGGGGGGGCCGGGTACAATGAGCAGTTCTTC.

The rearrangement joins TRBV4-2 to TRBJ1-3; tentative D call: TRBD1 (6 bases). Germline V gives CDR1 LGHNA, CDR2 YNFKEQ. The CDR3 totals 15 residues. Trimming removed 4 bases from V and 4 bases from J, with 14 bases in between. CDR3 amino acids: CASSRGGGTGNTIYF. The CDR3 DNA is TGTGCCAGCAGCCGCGGAGGGGGAACAGGAAACACCATATATTTT.

This clone has a single count. V gene TRBV4-3 combines with J gene TRBJ1-4; perhaps TRBD1 as D (6 bases). There are 15 residues in the CDR3. Germline-derived CDR1 and CDR2 are LGHNA and YSLEER. V lost 5 bases and J 6 bases, leaving 16 bases between the germline ends. The CDR3 DNA follows: TGCGCCAGCAGCAAATACCGGGACACCTATGAAAAACTGTTTTTT. It is translated as CASSKYRDTYEKLFF.

The V call is TRBV7-3, the J call TRBJ1-1; D call uncertain. CDR1 SGHTA and CDR2 FQGTGA come from the germline V gene. The length of the CDR3 is 14 residues. Trimming left V 5 bases short and J 6 bases short, with 16 bases between. Here the CDR3 reads CASSPGSLGAEAFF. In DNA form, the CDR3 reads TGTGCCAGCAGCCCTGGGTCCCTAGGCGCTGAAGCTTTCTTT.

J is TRBJ2-5 and V is TRBV5-6; 10 bases line up with TRBD2. Germline CDR1 SGHDT, CDR2 YYEEEE. The CDR3 covers 15 residues. V gave up 3 bases and J gave up 5 bases; unmatched junction bases: 7. CDR3 in amino acids: CASSSSGGAMETQYF. CDR3 coding DNA: TGTGCCAGCAGCTCGAGCGGGGGGGCCATGGAGACCCAGTACTTC.

V is TRBV6-5 and J is TRBJ2-5; the D is unclear. CDR1 and CDR2 from the germline V gene are MNHEY and SVGAGI. Trimming left V 6 bases short and J 1 base short, with 6 bases between. The CDR3 covers 12 residues. Here the CDR3 reads CASSPGQETQYF. CDR3 DNA sequence: TGTGCCAGCAGCCCGGGCCAAGAGACCCAGTACTTC.

The genes are TRBV5-4 and TRBJ1-2, with a tentative D call TRBD1 (6 bases). The CDR3 has 15 residues. In germline, CDR1 is SGHNT, CDR2 YYREEE (reference sequence). Between the trimmed V and J ends, which lost 4 bases and 2 bases, there was a span of 15 bases. The CDR3 protein is CASSSTTGSNYGYTF. CDR3 DNA sequence: TGTGCCAGCAGCAGTACGACAGGATCAAACTATGGCTACACCTTC.

A single count supports this clone. This sequence joins TRBV20-1 and TRBJ2-5; D ambiguous. The CDR3 has 11 amino acids. Deletions cut 3 bases from V and 5 bases from J, with 7 bases between. Germline values: CDR1 DFQATT, CDR2 SNEGSKA (reference sequence). CDR3 sequence: CSARVWETQYF. The CDR3 bases are TGCAGTGCTAGGGTATGGGAGACCCAGTACTTC.

This sequence joins TRBV7-3 and TRBJ2-3, with TRBD2 matching over 14 bases. The germline V gene has CDR1 SGHTA and CDR2 FQGTGA. The trim removed 5 bases at V and 1 base at J, leaving 5 bases unmatched. This CDR3 is built from 17 residues. The CDR3 loop is CASSQTSGGVGTDTQYF. CDR3 nucleotide sequence: TGTGCCAGCAGCCAGACTAGCGGGGGGGTTGGCACAGATACGCAGTATTTT.